This entry features one TCR beta chain sequence. Its antigen is not known. CDR3 size: 13 residues. CDR1 and CDR2 from the germline V gene are LNHDA and SQIVND (reference sequence). Trimming pared 5 bases from V and 5 bases from J, leaving 10 bases between. Sequencing was performed with immunoSEQ multiplex PCR; in TCRdb, only in-frame clones are kept and a portion is missing. This sample has some 350,000 clones, with around 92% found just once. The source of the sample is a study of Ad26.COV2.S vaccination and SARS-CoV-2 variants. Points from the study as a whole: A substantial breadth of spike-specific CD8+ and CD4+ T cell responses after vaccination has been reported.

J is TRBJ1-5 and V is TRBV19; unclear D gene. The sequences come from peripheral blood, collected after recovery from COVID-19. The clonotype originates from a human donor who had recovered from COVID-19. The chain's CDR3 is CASSLRIDQPQHF. CDR3 in DNA: TGTGCCAGTAGTCTACGAATTGATCAGCCCCAGCATTTT.